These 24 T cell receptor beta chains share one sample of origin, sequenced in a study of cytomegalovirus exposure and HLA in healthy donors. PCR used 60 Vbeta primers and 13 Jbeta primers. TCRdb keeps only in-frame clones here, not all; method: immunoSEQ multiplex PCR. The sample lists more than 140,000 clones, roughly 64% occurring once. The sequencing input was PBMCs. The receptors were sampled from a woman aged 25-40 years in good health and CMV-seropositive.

This CDR3 reads CSGTAGTGNTIYF. The CDR3 nucleotides read TGCAGCGGGACAGCGGGGACCGGAAACACCATATATTTT. The chain recombines TRBV29-1 with TRBJ1-3; D possibly corresponds to TRBD1 (6 bases). The length of the CDR3 is 13 residues. V was shortened by 7 bases and J by 4 bases, with 14 bases between the two germline ends. The germline V gene encodes CDR1 SQVTM and CDR2 ANQGSEA.

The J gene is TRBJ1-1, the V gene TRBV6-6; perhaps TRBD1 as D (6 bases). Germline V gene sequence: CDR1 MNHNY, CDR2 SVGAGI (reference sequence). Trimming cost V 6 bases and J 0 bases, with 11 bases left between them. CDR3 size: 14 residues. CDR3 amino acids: CASRFTGLNTEAFF. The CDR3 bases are TGTGCCAGCAGATTCACAGGGCTGAACACTGAAGCTTTCTTT.

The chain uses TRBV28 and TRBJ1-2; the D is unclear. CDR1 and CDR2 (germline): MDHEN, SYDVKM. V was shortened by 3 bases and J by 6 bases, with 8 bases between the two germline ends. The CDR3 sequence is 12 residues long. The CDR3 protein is CASSFILDGYTF. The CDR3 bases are TGTGCCAGCAGTTTCATCCTAGATGGCTACACCTTC.

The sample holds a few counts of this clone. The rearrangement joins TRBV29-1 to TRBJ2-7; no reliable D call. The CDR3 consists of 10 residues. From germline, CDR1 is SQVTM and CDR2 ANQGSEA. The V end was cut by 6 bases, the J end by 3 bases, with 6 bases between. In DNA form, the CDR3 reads TGCAGCGTGAAACACTACGAGCAGTACTTC. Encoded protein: CSVKHYEQYF.

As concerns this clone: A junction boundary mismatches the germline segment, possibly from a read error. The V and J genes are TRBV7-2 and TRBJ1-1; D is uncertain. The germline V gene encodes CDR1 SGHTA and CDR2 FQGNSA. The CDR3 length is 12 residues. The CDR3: CASSLASAGGTF. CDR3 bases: TGTGCCAGCAGCTTAGCGTCGGCAGGAGGAACTTTT.

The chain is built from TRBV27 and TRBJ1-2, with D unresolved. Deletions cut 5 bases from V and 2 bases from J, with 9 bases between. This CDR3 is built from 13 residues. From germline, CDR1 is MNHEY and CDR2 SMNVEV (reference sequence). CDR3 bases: TGTGCCAGCAGTATTACAGAGAACTATGGCTACACCTTC. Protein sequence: CASSITENYGYTF.

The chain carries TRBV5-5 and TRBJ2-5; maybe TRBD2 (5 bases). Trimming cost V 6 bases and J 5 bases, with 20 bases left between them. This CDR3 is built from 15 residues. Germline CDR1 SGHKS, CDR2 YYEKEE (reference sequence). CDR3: CASTPRAGVGETQYF. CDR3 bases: TGTGCCAGCACCCCGAGGGCTGGCGTTGGCGAGACCCAGTACTTC.

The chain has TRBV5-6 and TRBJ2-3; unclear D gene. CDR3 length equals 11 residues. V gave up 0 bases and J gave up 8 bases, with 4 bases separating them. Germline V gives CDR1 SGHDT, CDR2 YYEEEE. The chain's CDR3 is CASSLGPTQYF. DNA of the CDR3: TGTGCCAGCAGCTTGGGGCCTACGCAGTATTTT.

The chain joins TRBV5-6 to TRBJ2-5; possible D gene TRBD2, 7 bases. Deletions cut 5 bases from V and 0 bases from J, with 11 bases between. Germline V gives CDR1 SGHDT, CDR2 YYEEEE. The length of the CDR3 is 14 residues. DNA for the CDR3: TGTGCCAGCAGGGGGGGGCCGTACCAAGAGACCCAGTACTTC. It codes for CASRGGPYQETQYF.

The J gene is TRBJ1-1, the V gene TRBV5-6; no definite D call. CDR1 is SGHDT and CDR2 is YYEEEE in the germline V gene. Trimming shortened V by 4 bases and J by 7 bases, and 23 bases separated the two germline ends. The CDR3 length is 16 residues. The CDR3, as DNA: TGTGCCAGCAGCCGGGCCGGGGTGATCAATTTCGGTGAAGCTTTCTTT. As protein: CASSRAGVINFGEAFF.

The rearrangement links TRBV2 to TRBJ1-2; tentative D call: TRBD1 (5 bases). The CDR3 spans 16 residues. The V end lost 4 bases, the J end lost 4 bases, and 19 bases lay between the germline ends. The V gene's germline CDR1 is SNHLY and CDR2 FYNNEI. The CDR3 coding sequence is TGTGCCAGCAGTGTGAACAGGCTACCCGGGGGCTATGGCTACACCTTC. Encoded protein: CASSVNRLPGGYGYTF.

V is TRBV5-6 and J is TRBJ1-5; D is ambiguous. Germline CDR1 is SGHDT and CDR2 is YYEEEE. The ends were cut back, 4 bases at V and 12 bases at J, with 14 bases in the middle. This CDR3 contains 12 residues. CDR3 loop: CASSAGPGSQHF. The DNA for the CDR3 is TGTGCCAGCAGCGCTGGTCCGGGGAGCCAGCATTTT.

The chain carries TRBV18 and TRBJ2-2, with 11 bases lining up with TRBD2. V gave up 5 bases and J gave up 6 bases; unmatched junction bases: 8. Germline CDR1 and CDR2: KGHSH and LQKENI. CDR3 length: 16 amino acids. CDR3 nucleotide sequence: TGTGCCAGCTCAAGACTAGCGGGGATTTTATCCGGGGAGCTGTTTTTT. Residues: CASSRLAGILSGELFF.

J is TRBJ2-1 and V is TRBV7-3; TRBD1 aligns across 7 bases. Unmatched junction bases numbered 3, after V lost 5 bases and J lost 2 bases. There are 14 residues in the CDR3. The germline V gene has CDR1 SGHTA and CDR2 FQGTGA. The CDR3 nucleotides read TGTGCCAGCAGCCGACAGGGCCCCTACAATGAGCAGTTCTTC. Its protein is CASSRQGPYNEQFF.

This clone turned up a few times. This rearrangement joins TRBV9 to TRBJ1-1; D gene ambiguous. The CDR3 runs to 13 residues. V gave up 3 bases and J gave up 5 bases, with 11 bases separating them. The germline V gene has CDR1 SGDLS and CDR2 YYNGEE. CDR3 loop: CASSGGLETEAFF. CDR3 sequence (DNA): TGTGCCAGCAGCGGAGGACTGGAAACTGAAGCTTTCTTT.

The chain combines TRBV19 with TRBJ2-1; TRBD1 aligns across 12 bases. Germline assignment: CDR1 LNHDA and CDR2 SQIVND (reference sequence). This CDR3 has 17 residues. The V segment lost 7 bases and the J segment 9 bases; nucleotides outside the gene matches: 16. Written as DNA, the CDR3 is TGTGCCAGTATGGGGGACATGGAGGGACAGGGGGCGGTTGAGCAGTTCTTC. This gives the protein CASMGDMEGQGAVEQFF.

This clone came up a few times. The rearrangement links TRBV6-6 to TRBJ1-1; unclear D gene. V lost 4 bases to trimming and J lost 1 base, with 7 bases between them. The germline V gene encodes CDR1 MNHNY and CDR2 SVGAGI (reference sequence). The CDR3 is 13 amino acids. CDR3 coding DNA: TGTGCCAGCAGTTCTTCAGGGAACACTGAAGCTTTCTTT. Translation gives CASSSSGNTEAFF.

Here the CDR3 reads CASSSAGPDSPLHF. DNA of the CDR3: TGCGCCAGCAGCTCCGCCGGTCCTGATTCACCCCTCCACTTT. The chain combines TRBV5-1 with TRBJ1-6; no firm D call. This CDR3 has 14 amino acids. Germline V CDR1 and CDR2: SGHRS, YFSETQ. Trimming removed 3 bases from V and 8 bases from J, with 12 bases in between.

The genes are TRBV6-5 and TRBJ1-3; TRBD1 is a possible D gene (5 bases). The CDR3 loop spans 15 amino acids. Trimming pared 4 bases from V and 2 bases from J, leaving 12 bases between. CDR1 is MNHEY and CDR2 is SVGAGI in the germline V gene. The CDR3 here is CASSSQGITGNTIYF. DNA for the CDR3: TGTGCCAGCAGTTCGCAGGGAATTACTGGAAACACCATATATTTT.

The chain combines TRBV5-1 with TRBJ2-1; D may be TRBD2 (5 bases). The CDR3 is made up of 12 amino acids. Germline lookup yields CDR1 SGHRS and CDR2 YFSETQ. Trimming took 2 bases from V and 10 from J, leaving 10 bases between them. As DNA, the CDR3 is TGCGCCAGCAGCTTTTGGGGAGCCGAGCAGTTCTTC. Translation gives CASSFWGAEQFF.

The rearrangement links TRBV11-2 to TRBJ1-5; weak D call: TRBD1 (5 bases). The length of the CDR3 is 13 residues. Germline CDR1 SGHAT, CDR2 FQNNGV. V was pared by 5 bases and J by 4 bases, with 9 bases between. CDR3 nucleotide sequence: TGTGCCAGCAGCGGGGCGGGGAATCAGCCCCAGCATTTT. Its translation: CASSGAGNQPQHF. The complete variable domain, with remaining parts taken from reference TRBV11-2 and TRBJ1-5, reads EAGVAQSPRYKIIEKRQSVAFWCNPISGHATLYWYQQILGQGPKLLIQFQNNGVVDDSQLPKDRFSAERLKGVDSTLKIQPAKLEDSAVYLCASSGAGNQPQHFGDGTRLSIL.

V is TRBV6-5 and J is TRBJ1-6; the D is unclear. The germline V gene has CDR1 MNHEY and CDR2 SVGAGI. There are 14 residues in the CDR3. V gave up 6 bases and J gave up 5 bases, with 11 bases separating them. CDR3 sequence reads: CASSSQLHNSPLHF. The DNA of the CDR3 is TGTGCCAGCAGCTCACAGTTACATAATTCACCCCTCCACTTT.

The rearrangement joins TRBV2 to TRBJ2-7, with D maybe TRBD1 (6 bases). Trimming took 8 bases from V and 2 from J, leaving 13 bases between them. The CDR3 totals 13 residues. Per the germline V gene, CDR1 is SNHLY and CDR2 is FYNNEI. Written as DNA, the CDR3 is TGTGCCAGCTCAGAGACAGGACCCTACGAGCAGTACTTC. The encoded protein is CASSETGPYEQYF. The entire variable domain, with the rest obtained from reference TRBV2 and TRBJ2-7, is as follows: EPEVTQTPSHQVTQMGQEVILRCVPISNHLYFYWYRQILGQKVEFLVSFYNNEISEKSEIFDDQFSVERPDGSNFTLKIRSTKLEDSAMYFCASSETGPYEQYFGPGTRLTVT.

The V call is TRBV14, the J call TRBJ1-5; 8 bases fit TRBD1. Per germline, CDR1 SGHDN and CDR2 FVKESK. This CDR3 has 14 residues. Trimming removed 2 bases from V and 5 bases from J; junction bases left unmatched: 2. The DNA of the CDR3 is TGTGCCAGCAGCCAACCACAGGGGGATCAGCCCCAGCATTTT. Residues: CASSQPQGDQPQHF.